This T cell receptor beta chain was identified in a study of T-cell reconstitution after alpha-beta-depleted transplantation in children. Preparation of the TCRbeta library was carried out with unique molecular identifiers. TCRdb re-analysed the PCR reads in MiXCR, keeping a single row per CDR3 protein. In the table there are about 170,000 distinct CDR3 sequences, approximately 10% of which are singletons. General observations from the study: It was reported that alpha-beta T cells came from several hundred expanded graft clones (about two months after transplant). A year had passed since transplant, and T-cell counts and diversity by then came mostly from newly produced T cells.

This clonotype was detected ten times or more. Its target is not known. This TCR came from a boy younger than 10 with acute myeloid leukemia, due to receive a stem cell transplant. Sequencing was performed on PBMCs, taken before TCRalphabeta/CD19-depleted stem cell transplant.

CDR3 DNA: TGTGCCAGCCACAGGGGGGGAGGCTATGGCTACACCTTC. It encodes CASHRGGGYGYTF. The chain combines TRBV27 with TRBJ1-2, with 8 nucleotides matching TRBD1. There are 13 residues in the CDR3. Germline CDR1 MNHEY, CDR2 SMNVEV (reference sequence). Trimming at V came to 8 bases and at J to 4 bases, leaving 6 bases not matched to a gene.